The T cell receptor (beta chain) described here comes from a study of shared clonotypes between healthy human individuals. Sequencing was performed with immunoSEQ multiplex PCR; in TCRdb, only in-frame clones are kept and a portion is missing. Among fewer than 700,000 clones listed, 95% were seen once. Naive-designated CD8 cells lacked CD45RO, were positively enriched for CCR7, and omitted terminally differentiated effector memory CD45RA+ cells. The length of the CDR3 is 15 residues. The ends were cut back, 2 bases at V and 5 bases at J, with 15 bases in the middle. CDR1 is MNHNS, CDR2 SASEGT, per germline.

The sequence derives from a woman aged 25 to 39 in good health. The sequenced sample was naive CD8+ T cells sorted from blood. The chain is built from TRBV6-1 and TRBJ1-1; no reliable D call. The DNA for the CDR3 is TGTGCCAGCAGTGAATGGGAGGGTGGGAAAACTGAAGCTTTCTTT. Its translation is CASSEWEGGKTEAFF.